The 10 T cell receptor beta chains in this list originate from one sample, sequenced in a study of early T cells in non-severe SARS-CoV-2 infection. Via MiXCR, TCRdb re-called the 5' RACE reads, giving one row per CDR3 protein. The table shows about 92,000 distinct CDR3 sequences, with roughly an eighth occurring only once. Material: whole blood. These receptors were obtained from an adult who was a healthcare worker with PCR-confirmed SARS-CoV-2 infection or an uninfected control (not recorded which).

This clonotype has only a few counts. J is TRBJ2-1 and V is TRBV12-5, with D maybe TRBD2 (5 bases). Trimming cost V 5 bases and J 3 bases, with 14 bases left between them. The CDR3 has 15 amino acids. Germline V gene sequence: CDR1 LGHNT, CDR2 FRNRAP. CDR3 loop: CASGPSGINYNEQFF. CDR3 DNA sequence: TGTGCTAGTGGTCCCTCGGGGATTAACTACAATGAGCAGTTCTTC.

This clonotype was found a few times. V is TRBV3-1 and J is TRBJ2-1, with D possibly matching TRBD2 (5 bases). CDR1 LGHDT and CDR2 YNNKEL come from the germline V gene (reference sequence). CDR3 size: 15 residues. V was trimmed by 0 bases and J by 6 bases, leaving 12 bases between them. CDR3 sequence: CASSQDRLAINEQFF. CDR3 in DNA: TGTGCCAGCAGCCAAGATCGGCTAGCCATCAATGAGCAGTTCTTC.

This clonotype was counted only a few times. This sequence joins TRBV14 and TRBJ2-7; maybe TRBD1 (6 bases). This CDR3 spans 15 amino acids. The V gene lost 3 bases and the J gene lost 2 bases, with 14 bases spanning the gap. Germline loops: CDR1 SGHDN, CDR2 FVKESK. The CDR3 coding sequence is TGTGCCAGCAGCCATTATTGGACAGATCCCTACGAGCAGTACTTC. Residues: CASSHYWTDPYEQYF.

The rearrangement joins TRBV12-3 or TRBV12-4 to TRBJ1-5; 7 bases line up with TRBD1. The CDR3 has 15 amino acids. Trimming cost V 6 bases and J 0 bases; bases outside gene matches: 5. The CDR3, as DNA: TGTGCCAGCAGATCACAGGGGAATAGCAATCAGCCCCAGCATTTT. Translation: CASRSQGNSNQPQHF.

This clonotype was picked up a small number of times. This chain joins TRBV20-1 and TRBJ2-7; TRBD1 matches at 7 bases. Germline trimming cut 0 bases from V and 4 bases from J; bases unmatched to any gene: 0. The CDR3 consists of 12 residues. Germline CDR1 is DFQATT and CDR2 is SNEGSKA (reference sequence). CDR3: CSARETGYEQYF. The CDR3 region has the DNA TGCAGTGCTAGAGAGACAGGGTACGAGCAGTACTTC.

The chain combines TRBV29-1 with TRBJ2-1, with 8 bases fitting TRBD2. J was trimmed by 1 base and V by 3 bases; bases with no gene match: 8. Germline CDR1 reads SQVTM; CDR2 reads ANQGSEA. CDR3 length equals 16 residues. The CDR3 sequence is CSVEGLVEGSYNEQFF. CDR3 nucleotide sequence: TGCAGCGTTGAGGGACTAGTGGAGGGGTCCTACAATGAGCAGTTCTTC.

The genes are TRBV28 and TRBJ2-5; D not resolved. Germline values: CDR1 MDHEN, CDR2 SYDVKM. This CDR3 spans 11 amino acids. The CDR3 DNA reads TGTGCTTGGGGTAGTAGAGAGACCCAGTACTTC. It translates to CAWGSRETQYF.

The chain uses TRBV7-9 and TRBJ2-5, with 9 bases identical to TRBD1. The CDR3 totals 15 residues. From germline, CDR1 is SEHNR and CDR2 FQNEAQ (reference sequence). Losses at the gene ends were 6 bases for V and 5 bases for J; bases not matched to a gene: 10. CDR3 sequence reads: CASRPGTGREETQYF. The CDR3 region has the DNA TGTGCCAGCAGGCCCGGGACAGGGAGGGAGGAGACCCAGTACTTC.

Many counts were recorded for this clonotype. The rearrangement links TRBV21-1 to TRBJ2-1. TRBV21-1 is a pseudogene segment. The CDR3 runs 13 residues. This chain's CDR3 is CASSKKGRHEQFF. The DNA for the CDR3 is TGTGCCAGCAGCAAAAAGGGAAGGCATGAGCAGTTCTTC.

CDR3 in DNA: TGTGCCAGCAGCCAAGACGAGGGGCAGGGTGAAAAACTGTTTTTT. It translates to CASSQDEGQGEKLFF. The chain carries TRBV3-1 and TRBJ1-4, with D perhaps TRBD1 (5 bases). The CDR3 consists of 15 residues. CDR1 LGHDT and CDR2 YNNKEL come from the germline V gene (reference sequence). Trimming pared 0 bases from V and 7 bases from J, leaving 12 bases between.